The T cell receptor (beta chain) described here comes from a study of blood T cell repertoires in COVID-19. The CDR3 totals 17 residues. The ends lost 9 bases at V and 0 bases at J; junction bases unmatched: 10. Per germline, CDR1 SGHTS and CDR2 YDEGEE. Profiled with immunoSEQ multiplex PCR; TCRdb holds only in-frame clones, not every one. Seen here are more than 95,000 clones, around four fifths observed once, and the top ten hold about 8%. The chain has TRBV5-8 and TRBJ2-6; 9 nucleotides agree with TRBD2. Source material: peripheral blood. This TCR came from a man in his sixties or seventies with active or convalescent COVID-19. This CDR3 is CATTRAGGISGANVLTF. CDR3 DNA: TGTGCCACCACGCGAGCGGGAGGAATCTCTGGGGCCAACGTCCTGACTTTC.